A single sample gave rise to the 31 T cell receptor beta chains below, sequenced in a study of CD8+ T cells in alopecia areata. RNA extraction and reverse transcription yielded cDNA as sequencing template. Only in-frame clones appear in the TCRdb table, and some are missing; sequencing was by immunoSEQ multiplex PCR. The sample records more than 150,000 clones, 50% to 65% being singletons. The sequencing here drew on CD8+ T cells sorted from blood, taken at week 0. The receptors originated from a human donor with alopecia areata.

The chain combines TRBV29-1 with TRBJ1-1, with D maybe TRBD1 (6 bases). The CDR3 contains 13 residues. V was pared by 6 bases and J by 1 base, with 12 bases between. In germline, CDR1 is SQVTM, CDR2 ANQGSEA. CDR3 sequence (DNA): TGCAGCGTCCGGACAGAGCCGAACACTGAAGCTTTCTTT. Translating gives CSVRTEPNTEAFF.

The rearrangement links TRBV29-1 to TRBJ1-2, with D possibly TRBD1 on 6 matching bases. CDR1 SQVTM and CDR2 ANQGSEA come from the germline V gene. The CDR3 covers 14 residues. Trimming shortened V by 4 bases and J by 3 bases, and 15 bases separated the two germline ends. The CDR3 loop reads CSVVGTPGDYGYTF. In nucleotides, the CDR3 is TGCAGCGTTGTGGGGACACCAGGGGACTATGGCTACACCTTC. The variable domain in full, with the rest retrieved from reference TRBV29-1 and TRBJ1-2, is SAVISQKPSRDICQRGTSLTIQCQVDSQVTMMFWYRQQPGQSLTLIATANQGSEATYESGFVIDKFPISRPNLTFSTLTVSNMSPEDSSIYLCSVVGTPGDYGYTFGSGTRLTVV.

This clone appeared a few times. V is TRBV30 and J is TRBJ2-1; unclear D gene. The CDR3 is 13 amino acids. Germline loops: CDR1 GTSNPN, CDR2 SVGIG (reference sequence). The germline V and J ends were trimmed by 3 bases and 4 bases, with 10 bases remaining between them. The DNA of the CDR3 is TGTGCCTGGAGCCCTTCGGCTTACAATGAGCAGTTCTTC. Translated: CAWSPSAYNEQFF.

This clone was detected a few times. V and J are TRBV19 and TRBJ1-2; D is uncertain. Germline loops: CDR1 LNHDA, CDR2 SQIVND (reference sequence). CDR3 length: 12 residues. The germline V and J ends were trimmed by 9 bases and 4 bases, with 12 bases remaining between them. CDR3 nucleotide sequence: TGTGCCAGCTTGGACGGTACCTATGGCTACACCTTC. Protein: CASLDGTYGYTF. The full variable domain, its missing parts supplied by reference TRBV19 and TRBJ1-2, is DGGITQSPKYLFRKEGQNVTLSCEQNLNHDAMYWYRQDPGQGLRLIYYSQIVNDFQKGDIAEGYSVSREKKESFPLTVTSAQKNPTAFYLCASLDGTYGYTFGSGTRLTVV.

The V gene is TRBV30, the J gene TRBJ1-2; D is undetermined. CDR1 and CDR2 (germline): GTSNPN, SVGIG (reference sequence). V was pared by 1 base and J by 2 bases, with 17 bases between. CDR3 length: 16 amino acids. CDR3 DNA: TGTGCCTGGAGTGACGGGGTCCCCCTAGACAACTATGGCTACACCTTC. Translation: CAWSDGVPLDNYGYTF.

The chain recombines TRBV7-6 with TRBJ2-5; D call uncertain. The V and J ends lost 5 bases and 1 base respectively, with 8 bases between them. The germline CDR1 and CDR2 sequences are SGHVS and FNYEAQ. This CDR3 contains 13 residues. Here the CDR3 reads CASSLRTQETQYF. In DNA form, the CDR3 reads TGTGCCAGCAGCCTCCGGACCCAAGAGACCCAGTACTTC.

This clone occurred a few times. CDR3: CASSMSSGGAGTQYF. CDR3 nucleotides: TGTGCCAGTAGTATGTCTAGCGGGGGGGCAGGTACGCAGTATTTT. V and J are TRBV19 and TRBJ2-3; 12 bases align to TRBD2. The germline V gene encodes CDR1 LNHDA and CDR2 SQIVND (reference sequence). V dropped 3 bases and J dropped 8; count of bases not matched to a gene: 6. The CDR3 consists of 15 residues.

Here the CDR3 DNA reads TGCGCCAGCAGCCACCCGGGGACCTACGAGCAGTACTTC. Translating it yields CASSHPGTYEQYF. The chain uses TRBV4-1 and TRBJ2-7, with D perhaps TRBD2 (5 bases). This CDR3 has 13 amino acids. V was cut by 3 bases and J by 2 bases, with 8 bases left in between. CDR1 is MGHRA and CDR2 is YSYEKL in the germline V gene.

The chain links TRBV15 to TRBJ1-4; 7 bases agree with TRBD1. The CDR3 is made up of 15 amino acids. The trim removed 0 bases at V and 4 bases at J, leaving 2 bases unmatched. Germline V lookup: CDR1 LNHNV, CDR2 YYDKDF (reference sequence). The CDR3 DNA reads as TGTGCCACCAGCAGAGATGGACAGGTTAATGAAAAACTGTTTTTT. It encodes CATSRDGQVNEKLFF. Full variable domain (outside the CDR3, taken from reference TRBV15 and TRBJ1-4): DAMVIQNPRYQVTQFGKPVTLSCSQTLNHNVMYWYQQKSSQAPKLLFHYYDKDFNNEADTPDNFQSRRPNTSFCFLDIRSPGLGDTAMYLCATSRDGQVNEKLFFGSGTQLSVL.

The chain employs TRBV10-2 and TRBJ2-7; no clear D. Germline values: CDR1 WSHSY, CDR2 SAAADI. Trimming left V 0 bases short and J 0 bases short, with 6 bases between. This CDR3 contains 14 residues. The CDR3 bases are TGCGCCAGCAGTGAGTCGGCGAACTCCTACGAGCAGTACTTC. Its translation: CASSESANSYEQYF.

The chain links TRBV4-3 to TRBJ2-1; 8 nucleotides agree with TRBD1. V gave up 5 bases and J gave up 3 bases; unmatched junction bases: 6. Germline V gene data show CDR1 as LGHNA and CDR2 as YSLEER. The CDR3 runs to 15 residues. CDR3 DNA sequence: TGCGCCAGCAGCTACGGGACAGGAAACTACAATGAGCAGTTCTTC. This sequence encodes CASSYGTGNYNEQFF.

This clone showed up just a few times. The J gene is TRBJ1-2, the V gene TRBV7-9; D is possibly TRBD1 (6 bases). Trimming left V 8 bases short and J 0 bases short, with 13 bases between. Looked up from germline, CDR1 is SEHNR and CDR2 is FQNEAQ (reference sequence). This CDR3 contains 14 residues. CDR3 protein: CASRRGDSNYGYTF. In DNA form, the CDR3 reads TGTGCCAGCCGCAGGGGAGATTCTAACTATGGCTACACCTTC.

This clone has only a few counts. CDR3 loop: CASSEWEGPSYNEQFF. CDR3 DNA: TGTGCCAGCAGTGAATGGGAAGGCCCATCCTACAATGAGCAGTTCTTC. This chain uses TRBV25-1 with TRBJ2-1; D unresolved. CDR3 length: 16 amino acids. Germline-derived CDR1 and CDR2 are MGHDK and SYGVNS. V was trimmed by 1 base and J by 1 base, leaving 11 bases between them.

CDR3 sequence reads: CAWTTGTSTDTQYF. The CDR3 coding sequence is TGTGCCTGGACCACCGGGACTAGCACAGATACGCAGTATTTT. The chain employs TRBV30 and TRBJ2-3; the D gene is possibly TRBD2 (6 bases). This CDR3 is built from 14 residues. Looked up from germline, CDR1 is GTSNPN and CDR2 is SVGIG (reference sequence). The V and J ends lost 4 bases and 0 bases respectively, with 11 bases between them.

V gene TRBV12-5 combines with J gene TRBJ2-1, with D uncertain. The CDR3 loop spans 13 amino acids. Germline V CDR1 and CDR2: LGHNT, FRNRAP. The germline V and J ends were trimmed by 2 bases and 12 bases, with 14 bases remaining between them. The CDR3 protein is CASGLYQVGVQFF. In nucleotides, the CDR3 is TGTGCTAGTGGTTTGTACCAGGTCGGCGTGCAGTTCTTC.

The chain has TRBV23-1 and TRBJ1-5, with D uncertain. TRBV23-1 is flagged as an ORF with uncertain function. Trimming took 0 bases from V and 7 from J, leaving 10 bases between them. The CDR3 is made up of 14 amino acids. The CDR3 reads CASSQSRYGQPQHF. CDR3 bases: TGCGCCAGCAGTCAATCCCGGTATGGGCAGCCCCAGCATTTT.

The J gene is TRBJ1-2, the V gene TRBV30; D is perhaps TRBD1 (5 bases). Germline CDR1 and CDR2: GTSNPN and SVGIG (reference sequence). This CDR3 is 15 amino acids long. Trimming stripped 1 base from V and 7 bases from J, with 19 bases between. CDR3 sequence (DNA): TGTGCCTGGAGTGCATCTGTTCGGGGGACCTCTGGCTACACCTTC. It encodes CAWSASVRGTSGYTF.

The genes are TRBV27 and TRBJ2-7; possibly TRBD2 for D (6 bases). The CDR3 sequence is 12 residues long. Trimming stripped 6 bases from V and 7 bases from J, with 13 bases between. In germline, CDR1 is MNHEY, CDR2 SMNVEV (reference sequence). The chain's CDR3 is CASRGTGEEQYF. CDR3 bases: TGTGCCAGCAGGGGGACTGGGGAAGAGCAGTACTTC.

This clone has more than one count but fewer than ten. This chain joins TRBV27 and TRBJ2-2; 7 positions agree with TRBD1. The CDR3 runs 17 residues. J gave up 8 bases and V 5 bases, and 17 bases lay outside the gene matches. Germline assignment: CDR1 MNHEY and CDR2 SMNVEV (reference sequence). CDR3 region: CASSIHLTDRAKGELFF. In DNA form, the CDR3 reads TGTGCCAGCAGTATCCACCTTACAGACAGGGCGAAAGGGGAGCTGTTTTTT.

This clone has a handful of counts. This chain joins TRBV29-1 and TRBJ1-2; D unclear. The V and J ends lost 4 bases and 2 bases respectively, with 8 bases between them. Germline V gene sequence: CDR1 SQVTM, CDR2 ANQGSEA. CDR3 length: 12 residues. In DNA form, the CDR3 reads TGCAGCGTTGTTGAGCTAAACTATGGCTACACCTTC. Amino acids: CSVVELNYGYTF.

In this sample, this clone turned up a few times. The CDR3 region is CSVLTESNEKLFF. CDR3 coding DNA: TGCAGCGTCTTAACAGAAAGTAATGAAAAACTGTTTTTT. The chain recombines TRBV29-1 with TRBJ1-4; no clear D. CDR1 and CDR2 (germline): SQVTM, ANQGSEA. Trimming removed 6 bases from V and 4 bases from J, with 12 bases in between. CDR3 length equals 13 residues.

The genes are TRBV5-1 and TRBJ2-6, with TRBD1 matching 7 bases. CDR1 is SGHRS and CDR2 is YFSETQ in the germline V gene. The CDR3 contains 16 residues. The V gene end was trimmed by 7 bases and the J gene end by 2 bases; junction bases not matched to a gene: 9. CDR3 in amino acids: CASVRGTAAGANVLTF. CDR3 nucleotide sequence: TGCGCCAGCGTTAGGGGGACAGCGGCTGGGGCCAACGTCCTGACTTTC.

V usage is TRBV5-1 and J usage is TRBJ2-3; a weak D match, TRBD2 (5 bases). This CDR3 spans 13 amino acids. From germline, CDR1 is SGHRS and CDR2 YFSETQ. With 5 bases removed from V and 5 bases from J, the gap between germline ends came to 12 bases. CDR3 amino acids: CASRLPGEDTQYF. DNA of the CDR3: TGCGCCAGCAGGCTACCCGGGGAAGATACGCAGTATTTT.

The CDR3 coding sequence is TGTGCCAGCAGCGGGGTAGGGGACAATGGTGAAAAACTGTTTTTT. Its translation is CASSGVGDNGEKLFF. V usage is TRBV9 and J usage is TRBJ1-4; maybe TRBD1 (6 bases). The CDR3 has 15 residues. V was clipped by 3 bases and J by 7 bases, with 16 bases between them. Germline V lookup: CDR1 SGDLS, CDR2 YYNGEE.

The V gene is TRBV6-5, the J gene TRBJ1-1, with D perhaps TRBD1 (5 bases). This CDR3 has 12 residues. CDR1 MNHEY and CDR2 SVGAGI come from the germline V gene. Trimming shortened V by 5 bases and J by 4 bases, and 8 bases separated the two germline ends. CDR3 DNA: TGTGCCAGCAGTATCGGGGGCACTGAAGCTTTCTTT. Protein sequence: CASSIGGTEAFF.

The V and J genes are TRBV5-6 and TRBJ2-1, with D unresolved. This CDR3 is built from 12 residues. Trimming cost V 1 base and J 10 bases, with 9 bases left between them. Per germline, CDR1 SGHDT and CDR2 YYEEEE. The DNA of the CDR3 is TGTGCCAGCAGCTTGCTCGCCCGGGAGCAGTTCTTC. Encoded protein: CASSLLAREQFF.

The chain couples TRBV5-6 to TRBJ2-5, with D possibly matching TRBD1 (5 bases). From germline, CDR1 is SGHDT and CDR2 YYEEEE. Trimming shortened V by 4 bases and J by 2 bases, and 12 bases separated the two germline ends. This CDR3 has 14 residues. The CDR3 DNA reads TGTGCCAGCAGCCCAGGGTGGAGACAAGAGACCCAGTACTTC. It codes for CASSPGWRQETQYF. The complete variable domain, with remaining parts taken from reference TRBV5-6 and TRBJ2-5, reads DAGVTQSPTHLIKTRGQQVTLRCSPKSGHDTVSWYQQALGQGPQFIFQYYEEEERQRGNFPDRFSGHQFPNYSSELNVNALLLGDSALYLCASSPGWRQETQYFGPGTRLLVL.

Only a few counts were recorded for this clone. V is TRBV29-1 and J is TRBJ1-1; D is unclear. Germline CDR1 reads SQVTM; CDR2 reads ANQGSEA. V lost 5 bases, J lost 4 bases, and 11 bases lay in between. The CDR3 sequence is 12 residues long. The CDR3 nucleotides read TGCAGCGTTAGGGAGTCGGGCACTGAAGCTTTCTTT. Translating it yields CSVRESGTEAFF.

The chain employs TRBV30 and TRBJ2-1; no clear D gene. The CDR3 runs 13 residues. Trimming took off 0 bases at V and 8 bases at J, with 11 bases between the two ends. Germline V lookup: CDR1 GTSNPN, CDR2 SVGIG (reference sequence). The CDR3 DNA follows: TGTGCCTGGAGTGTTACGGGTAGGGATGAGCAGTTCTTC. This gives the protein CAWSVTGRDEQFF.

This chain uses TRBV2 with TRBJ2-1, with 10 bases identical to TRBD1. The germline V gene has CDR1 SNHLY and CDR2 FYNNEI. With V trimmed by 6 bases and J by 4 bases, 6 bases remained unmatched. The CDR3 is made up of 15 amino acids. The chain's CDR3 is CASRTGTGDYNEQFF. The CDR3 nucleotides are TGTGCCAGCAGGACCGGGACAGGGGATTACAATGAGCAGTTCTTC.

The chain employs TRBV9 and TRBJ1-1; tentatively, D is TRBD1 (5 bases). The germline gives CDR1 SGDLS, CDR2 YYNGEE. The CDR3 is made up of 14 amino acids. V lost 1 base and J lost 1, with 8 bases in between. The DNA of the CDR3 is TGTGCCAGCAGCGTACAGGGTAGGAACACTGAAGCTTTCTTT. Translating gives CASSVQGRNTEAFF.